Listed here are 2 T cell receptor beta chains from one sample, sequenced in a study of blood T cell repertoires in COVID-19. Profiling relied on immunoSEQ multiplex PCR, and the TCRdb table lists in-frame clones only, not all of them. Of around 190,000 clones listed, 88% are singletons. Sequenced sample: peripheral blood. All receptors derive from a human donor in a cohort sampled during active COVID-19.

This chain links TRBV29-1 with TRBJ1-1; D is undetermined. V lost 5 bases and J 5 bases, leaving 6 bases between the germline ends. CDR1 is SQVTM and CDR2 is ANQGSEA in the germline V gene. The CDR3 is 10 amino acids. The CDR3 nucleotides are TGCAGCGTTTTAACAACTGAAGCTTTCTTT. Amino acid sequence: CSVLTTEAFF.

This clone was observed a handful of times. The chain carries TRBV3-1 (or the pseudogene TRBV3-2) and TRBJ2-7; TRBD2 aligns across 14 bases. Per germline, CDR1 LGHDT and CDR2 YNNKEL (reference sequence). The CDR3 covers 17 residues. Trimming took 4 bases from V and 4 from J; bases not matched to a gene: 9. The CDR3, as DNA: TGTGCCAGCAGCCCTGGGACTAGCGGGAGAGTTATGTACGAGCAGTACTTC. Its protein is CASSPGTSGRVMYEQYF.